The 27 T cell receptor beta chains in this list originate from one sample, sequenced in a study of blood T cell repertoires in COVID-19. Method: immunoSEQ multiplex PCR; TCRdb's copy keeps in-frame clones and lacks some. The sample shows 200,000 to 250,000 clones, 75% to 85% of them seen only once. The specimen sequenced was PBMCs or T cells enriched from blood (not recorded which). The origin of the receptors is a woman in her forties with acute COVID-19.

This clone was counted a few times. The genes are TRBV7-2 and TRBJ2-7; 8 bases are a match to TRBD2. CDR1 is SGHTA, CDR2 FQGNSA, per germline. The CDR3 contains 15 residues. V gave up 0 bases and J gave up 1 base; unmatched junction bases: 2. CDR3 region: CASSLAGTSSYEQYF. The CDR3 DNA reads as TGTGCCAGCAGCTTAGCTGGGACTAGTTCCTACGAGCAGTACTTC.

This clone was observed a handful of times. The CDR3 here is CASRLTGNYGYTF. The DNA of the CDR3 is TGTGCCAGCAGACTGACAGGGAACTATGGCTACACCTTC. This chain uses TRBV28 with TRBJ1-2; 7 nucleotides agree with TRBD1. This CDR3 spans 13 amino acids. The V segment lost 6 bases and the J segment 2 bases; nucleotides outside the gene matches: 3. Germline V gene data show CDR1 as MDHEN and CDR2 as SYDVKM.

This clone is a singleton in its sample. This chain uses TRBV19 with TRBJ1-1; no clear D gene. The ends were cut back, 7 bases at V and 2 bases at J, with 14 bases in the middle. This CDR3 is 14 amino acids long. CDR1 and CDR2 from the germline V gene are LNHDA and SQIVND (reference sequence). Here the CDR3 DNA reads TGTGCCAGTACCATGCGGGAGTTTAACACTGAAGCTTTCTTT. It yields the protein CASTMREFNTEAFF.

The V gene is TRBV5-1, the J gene TRBJ2-7; 9 bases align to TRBD1. Germline CDR1 and CDR2: SGHRS and YFSETQ. V lost 0 bases to trimming and J lost 4 bases; unmatched junction nucleotides: 5. The length of the CDR3 is 15 residues. For the CDR3, the DNA is TGCGCCAGCAGCTTGGATACAGGGGGCGCGTACGAGCAGTACTTC. Protein sequence: CASSLDTGGAYEQYF.

CDR3 nucleotides: TGTGCCAGCAGCCTCTTGGGGACAGCCAACTATGGCTACACCTTC. Translated, it gives CASSLLGTANYGYTF. The chain is built from TRBV28 and TRBJ1-2; 7 bases are a match to TRBD1. The CDR3 is 15 residues long. CDR1 is MDHEN and CDR2 is SYDVKM in the germline V gene. Trimming at V came to 6 bases and at J to 2 bases, leaving 9 bases not matched to a gene.

This chain uses TRBV28 with TRBJ2-1, with 10 nucleotides matching TRBD2. Trimming at V came to 5 bases and at J to 8 bases, leaving 15 bases not matched to a gene. Germline V gene sequence: CDR1 MDHEN, CDR2 SYDVKM. The CDR3 is 17 residues long. The CDR3, as DNA: TGTGCCAGCAGTCCTCTAGAGACTTCTAGCGGGAGATATGAGCAGTTCTTC. Its translation: CASSPLETSSGRYEQFF.

The chain uses TRBV3-1 (or the pseudogene TRBV3-2) and TRBJ1-3; D is ambiguous. V lost 2 bases, J lost 6 bases, and 8 bases lay in between. This CDR3 contains 13 residues. Germline CDR1 is LGHDT and CDR2 is YNNKEL (reference sequence). The DNA for the CDR3 is TGTGCCAGCAGCCAACGGGGAGAAAACACCATATATTTT. As protein: CASSQRGENTIYF.

The genes are TRBV28 and TRBJ1-6, with a tentative D call TRBD1 (6 bases). The V gene's germline CDR1 is MDHEN and CDR2 SYDVKM. This CDR3 is 17 amino acids long. The germline V and J ends were trimmed by 6 bases and 0 bases, with 15 bases remaining between them. The CDR3 loop reads CASRASRGRSYNSPLHF. CDR3 in DNA: TGTGCCAGCAGAGCCTCCAGGGGACGCTCCTATAATTCACCCCTCCACTTT.

V usage is TRBV28 and J usage is TRBJ2-5, with a possible D match to TRBD1 (6 bases). V lost 7 bases and J 2 bases, leaving 14 bases between the germline ends. In germline, CDR1 is MDHEN, CDR2 SYDVKM. The CDR3 consists of 14 residues. The CDR3 protein is CASNTPTGQETQYF. The CDR3 DNA reads as TGTGCCAGCAACACGCCGACAGGTCAAGAGACCCAGTACTTC.

The rearrangement uses TRBV7-9 and TRBJ2-3; 7 nucleotides agree with TRBD1. The CDR3 is made up of 18 amino acids. With V trimmed by 2 bases and J by 1 base, 12 bases remained unmatched. Germline-derived CDR1 and CDR2 are SEHNR and FQNEAQ (reference sequence). In DNA form, the CDR3 reads TGTGCCAGCAGCTTAAGGTCCCAACATACAGGGGGCACAGATACGCAGTATTTT. This codes for CASSLRSQHTGGTDTQYF.

The chain has TRBV5-4 and TRBJ1-5; D unresolved. Germline assignment: CDR1 SGHNT and CDR2 YYREEE (reference sequence). The V end lost 0 bases, the J end lost 6 bases, and 4 bases lay between the germline ends. CDR3 length equals 12 residues. CDR3 residues: CASSLDGQPQHF. In DNA, the CDR3 is TGTGCCAGCAGCTTGGACGGTCAGCCCCAGCATTTT.

This clone came up once. The chain couples TRBV5-1 to TRBJ2-3; the match to TRBD2 covers 12 bases. The germline CDR1 and CDR2 sequences are SGHRS and YFSETQ. The V and J ends lost 4 bases and 3 bases, in that order; junction bases with no gene match: 6. The CDR3 is made up of 16 amino acids. In DNA form, the CDR3 reads TGCGCCAGCAGCCTACGACTAGCGGGAGTAACAGATACGCAGTATTTT. Translating gives CASSLRLAGVTDTQYF.

J is TRBJ2-2 and V is TRBV24-1; a possible D gene is TRBD1 (6 bases). Germline CDR1 is KGHDR and CDR2 is SFDVKD. The CDR3 runs to 12 residues. V lost 10 bases and J 7 bases, leaving 12 bases between the germline ends. CDR3 residues: CATTRGNGELFF. The CDR3 DNA is TGTGCCACTACCAGGGGTAACGGGGAGCTGTTTTTT.

This rearrangement joins TRBV2 to TRBJ2-2; 7 nucleotides match TRBD1. The germline V gene encodes CDR1 SNHLY and CDR2 FYNNEI. V trimming: 2 bases; J trimming: 5 bases; junction bases outside the gene matches: 5. This CDR3 comprises 15 residues. The CDR3: CASSEQGVGTGELFF. Here the CDR3 DNA reads TGTGCCAGCAGTGAACAGGGGGTTGGTACCGGGGAGCTGTTTTTT.

With regard to this clone: The same CDR3 also results from other DNA sequences found in this sample. The V call is TRBV19, the J call TRBJ2-5, with 8 positions matching TRBD1. This CDR3 has 14 residues. Germline CDR1 LNHDA, CDR2 SQIVND (reference sequence). V gave up 2 bases and J gave up 5 bases; unmatched junction bases: 4. CDR3 DNA: TGTGCCAGTAGTATATTCGGACAGGGCGAGACCCAGTACTTC. It encodes CASSIFGQGETQYF.

This clone was observed a single time. The chain uses TRBV5-1 and TRBJ2-7; a possible D gene is TRBD1 (6 bases). The CDR3 totals 15 residues. Germline V lookup: CDR1 SGHRS, CDR2 YFSETQ. V was pared by 4 bases and J by 1 base, with 15 bases between. The CDR3 nucleotides are TGCGCCAGCAGCCGCCGGGCAGGACAGTCCTACGAGCAGTACTTC. Encoded protein: CASSRRAGQSYEQYF.

V gene TRBV10-3 combines with J gene TRBJ1-2, with D maybe TRBD1 (6 bases). CDR3 length equals 14 residues. V lost 3 bases and J lost 2, with 10 bases in between. Per the germline V gene, CDR1 is ENHRY and CDR2 is SYGVKD. CDR3 sequence reads: CAISDLTGNYGYTF. CDR3 DNA sequence: TGTGCCATCAGTGACCTAACAGGGAACTATGGCTACACCTTC.

This sequence joins TRBV21-1 and TRBJ1-4. TRBV21-1 is listed as a pseudogene. CDR3 length: 16 residues. DNA of the CDR3: TGTGCCAGCAGCCACCTACCCGGGATTCTTAATGAAAAACTGTTTTTT. This sequence encodes CASSHLPGILNEKLFF.

J is TRBJ1-2 and V is TRBV6-1; a possible D gene is TRBD1 (6 bases). The CDR3 length is 14 residues. V was trimmed by 5 bases and J by 3 bases, leaving 13 bases between them. Germline lookup yields CDR1 MNHNS and CDR2 SASEGT. The CDR3 DNA follows: TGTGCCAGCAGTACACAGGGTAGGGACTATGGCTACACCTTC. It specifies CASSTQGRDYGYTF.

V is TRBV28 and J is TRBJ2-3; D is uncertain. V dropped 1 base and J dropped 0 bases, with 8 bases sitting between them. CDR3 length equals 15 residues. The germline V gene has CDR1 MDHEN and CDR2 SYDVKM. The CDR3 coding sequence is TGTGCCAGCAGTTTATTGGGCAGTAGCACAGATACGCAGTATTTT. This codes for CASSLLGSSTDTQYF.

This clone was seen just once. This chain connects TRBV7-2 to TRBJ1-5; D is ambiguous. This CDR3 comprises 14 residues. The V end lost 2 bases, the J end lost 2 bases, and 7 bases lay between the germline ends. Germline V CDR1 and CDR2: SGHTA, FQGNSA. Written as DNA, the CDR3 is TGTGCCAGCAGCTTAAGGCAGGGCAATCAGCCCCAGCATTTT. Translating it yields CASSLRQGNQPQHF.

V is TRBV11-2 and J is TRBJ2-1; possibly TRBD1 for D (6 bases). V was shortened by 5 bases and J by 8 bases, with 28 bases between the two germline ends. The germline CDR1 and CDR2 sequences are SGHAT and FQNNGV. The CDR3 consists of 18 residues. CDR3 nucleotides: TGTGCCAGCAGCCCCCGTTTAAGGTTCGGGGTGTACAGGGATGAGCAGTTCTTC. Its protein product is CASSPRLRFGVYRDEQFF.

This rearrangement joins TRBV7-2 to TRBJ1-1, with TRBD1 matching 7 bases. This CDR3 spans 14 amino acids. CDR1 SGHTA and CDR2 FQGNSA come from the germline V gene. V dropped 3 bases and J dropped 4; count of bases not matched to a gene: 5. CDR3 protein: CASSFEGARTEAFF. CDR3 in DNA: TGTGCCAGCAGCTTTGAGGGGGCGCGCACTGAAGCTTTCTTT.

This clone has just a few counts. This rearrangement joins TRBV5-5 to TRBJ2-3, with TRBD2 matching over 8 bases. Unmatched junction bases numbered 6, after V lost 5 bases and J lost 1 base. The CDR3 has 15 residues. The germline gives CDR1 SGHKS, CDR2 YYEKEE (reference sequence). Here the CDR3 reads CASRFRLARTDTQYF. As DNA, the CDR3 is TGTGCCAGCAGATTCCGACTAGCGCGCACAGATACGCAGTATTTT.

The gene calls are TRBV5-1 and TRBJ2-6; 7 bases align to TRBD2. CDR1 is SGHRS, CDR2 YFSETQ, per germline. Trimming took 4 bases from V and 0 from J; bases not matched to a gene: 4. The CDR3 has 16 residues. This CDR3 is CASSPGGTSGANVLTF. CDR3 DNA sequence: TGCGCCAGCAGCCCGGGAGGTACCTCTGGGGCCAACGTCCTGACTTTC.

CDR3: CASSTRQGKRQPQHF. CDR3 nucleotides: TGTGCCAGTAGTACCAGACAGGGGAAGCGTCAGCCCCAGCATTTT. The rearrangement joins TRBV19 to TRBJ1-5, with 8 nucleotides matching TRBD1. With 4 bases clipped from V and 6 bases from J, the junction kept 8 bases outside the gene matches. Germline V CDR1 and CDR2: LNHDA, SQIVND (reference sequence). The CDR3 runs 15 residues. Looking up the rest from reference TRBV19 and TRBJ1-5 gives the full variable domain: DGGITQSPKYLFRKEGQNVTLSCEQNLNHDAMYWYRQDPGQGLRLIYYSQIVNDFQKGDIAEGYSVSREKKESFPLTVTSAQKNPTAFYLCASSTRQGKRQPQHFGDGTRLSIL.

The chain links TRBV19 to TRBJ2-1; D is ambiguous. The CDR3 has 11 amino acids. Germline V gene data show CDR1 as LNHDA and CDR2 as SQIVND (reference sequence). V lost 4 bases, J lost 6 bases, and 4 bases lay in between. The DNA for the CDR3 is TGTGCCAGTAGTAGGAGCAATGAGCAGTTCTTC. This encodes CASSRSNEQFF.